This is a list of T cell receptor beta chains from one sample in a study of OX40 agonist ivuxolimab in advanced cancers. Method: immunoSEQ multiplex PCR; TCRdb's copy keeps in-frame clones and lacks some. The repertoire holds about 70,000 clones, with 87% as singletons. This material consisted of CD4+ or CD8+ T cells sorted from blood, taken in a trial of the OX40 agonist ivuxolimab. The origin of the receptors is an adult with an advanced solid tumor such as melanoma, head and neck, liver or kidney cancer. The CDR3 runs from the conserved cysteine through the conserved F or W. The order of the fields is V gene, J gene, clone size, D gene, CDR3 protein. The D gene is left open where the match is weak. Clone size is given for some rows only: seen once, a few or many times, or a class if the clone is expanded.

>TRBV5-1|TRBJ2-7|-|-
CASSFRHSGEGYEQYF
>TRBV5-1|TRBJ1-5|-|TRBD1
CASSLEGQGPQHF
>TRBV5-6|TRBJ2-7|-|-
CASSQQGGTYEQYF
>TRBV2|TRBJ1-1|-|-
CASSEDRNTEAFF
>TRBV4-2|TRBJ1-3|-|-
CASSQVTSGNTIYF
>TRBV10-3|TRBJ1-1|few|TRBD1
CAISDLITGGRGTEAFF
>TRBV7-2|TRBJ2-2|-|-
CASSQDFNRDTGELFF
>TRBV2|TRBJ2-1|-|-
CASSEAPGGGKQFF
>TRBV5-5|TRBJ1-3|-|TRBD1
CASSLATGLLGNTIYF
>TRBV28|TRBJ2-7|medium-sized|-
CASSLPGASGLYEQYF
>TRBV4-1|TRBJ1-2|-|-
CASSQVFAAFDYGYTF
>TRBV2|TRBJ1-4|once|-
CASSEYGYGEKLFF
>TRBV30|TRBJ2-2|few|-
CAWDRGGNTGELFF
>TRBV7-9|TRBJ1-6|-|-
CASSPEVAGNSPLHF
>TRBV4-1|TRBJ2-1|few|-
CASSQDARGFYNEQFF
>TRBV9|TRBJ1-4|few|-
CASSVGGAGSEKLFF
>TRBV19|TRBJ2-7|-|-
CASSPSLTPYEQYF
>TRBV9|TRBJ1-1|-|TRBD1
CASSVEGQTNTEAFF
>TRBV28|TRBJ1-3|-|-
CASSLELLSGNTIYF
>TRBV7-2|TRBJ1-5|-|-
CASSWEYQPQHF